This T cell receptor beta chain was recorded in a study of control samples from healthy donors and cancer patients. Trimming removed 6 bases at V and 2 bases at J, with 8 bases between. There are 12 residues in the CDR3. The germline V gene encodes CDR1 ENHRY and CDR2 SYGVKD. Assay: immunoSEQ multiplex PCR; the TCRdb copy retains only in-frame clones and omits some. The data hold roughly 80,000 clones, with about 88% observed a single time. This clone was observed once. Input material: blood. The clonotype comes from a woman in her fifties or sixties in good health. V gene TRBV10-3 combines with J gene TRBJ2-7; D not resolved. The CDR3 DNA sequence: TGTGCCATCAGCGGCAGAGCCTACGAGCAGTACTTC. Its translation: CAISGRAYEQYF.